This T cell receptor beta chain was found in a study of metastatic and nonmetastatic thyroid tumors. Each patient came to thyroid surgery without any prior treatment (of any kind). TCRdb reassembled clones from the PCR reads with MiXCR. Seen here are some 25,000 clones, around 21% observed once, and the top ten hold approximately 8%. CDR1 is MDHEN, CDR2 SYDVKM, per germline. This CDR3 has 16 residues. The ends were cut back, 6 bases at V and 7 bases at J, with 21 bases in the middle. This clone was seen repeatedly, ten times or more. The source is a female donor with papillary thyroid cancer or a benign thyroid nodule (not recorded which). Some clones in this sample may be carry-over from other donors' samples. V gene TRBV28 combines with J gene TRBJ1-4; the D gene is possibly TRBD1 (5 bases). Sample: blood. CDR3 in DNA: TGTGCCAGCAGACCCCACGGGGACGGGGCGCGTGAAAAACTGTTTTTT. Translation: CASRPHGDGAREKLFF.